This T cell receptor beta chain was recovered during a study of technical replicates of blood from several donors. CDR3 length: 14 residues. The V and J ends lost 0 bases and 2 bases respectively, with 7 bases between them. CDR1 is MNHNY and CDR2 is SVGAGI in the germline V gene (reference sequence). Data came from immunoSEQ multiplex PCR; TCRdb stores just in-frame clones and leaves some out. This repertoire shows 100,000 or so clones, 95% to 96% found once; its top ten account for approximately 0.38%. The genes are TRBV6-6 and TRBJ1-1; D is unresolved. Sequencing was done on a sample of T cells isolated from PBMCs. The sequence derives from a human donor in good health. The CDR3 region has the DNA TGTGCCAGCAGTTACTCGAGAGATAACACTGAAGCTTTCTTT. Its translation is CASSYSRDNTEAFF.